Here is one T cell receptor (beta chain) with its context. Its antigen remains unidentified. A read error may account for a junction end that differs from germline. This sample stems from a study of T cells in Graves' hyperthyroidism and ophthalmopathy (dated by TCRdb to the late 2010s). A note on the overall study: Peripheral blood was collected at initial diagnosis, before any treatment. TCR V-J signatures able to tell the groups apart were searched for in a discovery cohort of some 97 patients, of whom 43 had Graves' ophthalmopathy and 57 had stable Graves' hyperthyroidism. Prospective prediction of ophthalmopathy was tested in an independent validation cohort consisting of 18 hyperthyroidism patients and around 17 patients who later progressed to ophthalmopathy. The approximately 95 discovery patients were divided at random into training and test sets in a 7:3 ratio. In several Graves' hyperthyroidism patients, the study also compared T-cell repertoires from thyroid tissue with T-cell repertoires from blood. Once sampling was done, hyperthyroidism patients were given methimazole at a starting dose of 30 mg daily, whereas ophthalmopathy patients were given high-dose intravenous methylprednisolone. The paper reports TCR Vbeta CDR3 sequencing of fewer than 150 peripheral blood samples: under 45 ophthalmopathy, around 80 hyperthyroidism and around 17 progressor patients. Results the study describes overall, beyond this receptor: In validation, the model predicted progression to ophthalmopathy a median of about 5.9 months before onset, with roughly 68% sensitivity and around 76% specificity. A model built on a 13 V-J signature distinguished ophthalmopathy from stable hyperthyroidism, reaching over 85% sensitivity and under 84% specificity in cross-validation and 80%/75% in testing. No statistical method was used to set the sample size in advance, and investigators knew the group allocation. Most expanded thyroid clonotypes (frequency above 0.001) were also detected in blood, suggesting blood repertoires may reflect thyroid immune responses.

Graves' hyperthyroidism was defined as stable when no progression to ophthalmopathy occurred over 18 months of follow-up. Hyperthyroidism patients were newly diagnosed, with disease duration under 2 months, and aged 18 to 65 years. Exclusion was applied to patients with uncontrolled infections, other autoimmune diseases, pregnancy or lactation. Diagnoses were based on clinical symptoms, serum thyroxine and TRAb, thyroid ultrasound and orbital computed tomography. PBMCs were isolated from 10 ml of fresh peripheral blood by Ficoll-Paque density gradient centrifugation. Trizol reagent was used to extract total RNA, and RNA quality was then checked on an Agilent 2100 Bioanalyzer. The germline V gene gives CDR1 as SNHLY and CDR2 as FYNNEI. The CDR3 measures 13 amino acids from cysteine to phenylalanine. The only DNA kept is the CDR3, 39 bases in frame from the first base. The TCR beta CDR3 regions were amplified from RNA transcripts. For the first round of RT-PCR on the TCR CDR3, the HTBI primer set was used together with the Qiagen OneStep RT-PCR kit. The libraries were constructed in a second round of multiplex PCR and then size-selected and purified. Sequencing of the libraries was done on an Illumina HiSeq2000 using paired-end 100 bp reads. Turning to the authors' computational methods: SOAPnuke was used to process the raw data, throwing out any read that contained adapters or uncalled bases, had a mean Phred below 15, or lacked an exact constant-primer or identifier match. COPE v1.2.5 was used to merge the high-quality paired reads, and each unique nucleotide sequence was defined as a clonotype. Clonotypes were aligned to IMGT TRBV, TRBD and TRBJ reference segments using MiTCR v1.1. Analysis was restricted to V-J combinations with a frequency above 0.0001, which covered approximately 99% of repertoires. The TCS score was defined as the ratio of F50 (clonal expansion) to E x V (chaos), calculated using BLOSUM62-based TCRdist between CDR3 peptides within each V-J. Welch's t-statistics and random forest reduced fewer than 600 V-J features to roughly 13, which were used in a naive Bayes classifier (R e1071). The public reads were run again by TCRdb, first through fastp at Q25 and then through MiXCR, and only productive beta chains were kept. Each record represents a unique CDR3 protein, reported with the most common genes and DNA among its rows. The authors' filters were not applied to this entry. This sample gives approximately 420,000 distinct CDR3 sequences in total; under 15% of them show up just once. Together, the top ten hold 32% of the sample.

This receptor was obtained from a woman in her twenties or thirties with Graves' hyperthyroidism. The V and J segments used are TRBV2 and TRBJ1-2; no D gene call is confident. Sequenced sample: blood. CDR3 loop: CASSDSVFYGYAF. Read as DNA, the sequence is TGTGCCAGCAGTGATAGTGTTTTCTATGGCTACGCCTTC.